These T cell receptor beta chains were read from a single sample in a study of siplizumab effects on memory and regulatory T cells. Only in-frame clones appear in the TCRdb table, and some are missing; sequencing was by immunoSEQ multiplex PCR. This table holds 65,000 to 70,000 clones, around 90% found once. Sequenced input: Tregs sorted from blood. Receptor source: a human donor in good health. CDR3s include the opening cysteine and the closing phenylalanine or tryptophan. Fields, in order: V gene, clone size, D gene, J gene, CDR3 length, CDR3 DNA, CDR3 protein. D genes are given only for firm matches. Size values are once, few and many counts, or a class for expanded clones, and some rows have none.

TRBV7-9	-	TRBD1	TRBJ1-2	14	TGTGCCAGCAGCCGACAGGGGGCGGACTATGGCTACACCTTC	CASSRQGADYGYTF
TRBV4-1	-	-	TRBJ2-3	13	TGCGCCAGCAGCCAGGGGATCGCAGATACGCAGTATTTT	CASSQGIADTQYF
TRBV14	-	TRBD1	TRBJ2-3	17	TGTGCCAGCAGCCCTTTCCCGGGACAGGGGGCCACAGATACGCAGTATTTT	CASSPFPGQGATDTQYF
TRBV18	-	-	TRBJ2-1	11	TGTGCCAGCTCAAATACAAATGAGCAGTTCTTC	CASSNTNEQFF
TRBV29-1	-	-	TRBJ1-2	16	TGCAGCGCAAGGGGCGGTCGAGCAGAAACTAACTATGGCTACACCTTC	CSARGGRAETNYGYTF
TRBV11-1	-	-	TRBJ2-7	15	TGTGCCAGCAGCTATTCCGGGACCGGCTCCTACGAGCAGTACTTC	CASSYSGTGSYEQYF
TRBV19	-	-	TRBJ1-6	15	-	CASTSDNSYNSPLHF
TRBV18	few	-	TRBJ2-3	15	TGTGCCAGCTCTGGTGCCGTTCCCAAGACAGATACGCAGTATTTT	CASSGAVPKTDTQYF
TRBV2	few	-	TRBJ2-7	10	TGTGCCAGCACAGGGAACGAGCAGTACTTC	CASTGNEQYF
TRBV4-2	-	TRBD1	TRBJ2-5	15	TGTGCCAGCAGCCCGCGTCACAGGGGTCAAGAGACCCAGTACTTC	CASSPRHRGQETQYF
TRBV7-3	few	TRBD2	TRBJ2-2	16	TGTGCCAGCAGCTTACTAGCGGGAGGGCACACCGGGGAGCTGTTTTTT	CASSLLAGGHTGELFF
TRBV10-3	few	TRBD1	TRBJ1-2	15	TGTGCCATCAGTGAGTCGAAGGGGACAGTACATGGCTACACCTTC	CAISESKGTVHGYTF
TRBV5-1	-	TRBD1	TRBJ2-2	14	TGCGCCAGCAGCCAGGGGGTTGTCACCGGGGAGCTGTTTTTT	CASSQGVVTGELFF
TRBV7-3	-	TRBD2	TRBJ2-2	16	TGTGCCAGCAGCTTAACGGCGGGAGGGCCCTCCGGGGAGCTGTTTTTT	CASSLTAGGPSGELFF
TRBV5-1	few	TRBD2	TRBJ2-5	15	TGCGCCAGCAGCTGGGGACTAGCGGGAGCGGAGACCCAGTACTTC	CASSWGLAGAETQYF
TRBV5-1	-	TRBD1	TRBJ2-7	13	TGCGCCAGCGGGACAGGCCCTCTGGGGGAGCAGTACTTC	CASGTGPLGEQYF